These 30 T cell receptor beta chains share one sample of origin, sequenced in a study of pediatric ulcerative colitis. One to two pinch biopsies were taken from the rectum during colonoscopy. The assay was immunoSEQ multiplex PCR, and TCRdb's table has in-frame clones only and misses some. The table lists tens of thousands of clones, approximately 78% of them singletons. Sequenced material: gut tissue. The source of these receptors is a boy younger than 18 with mild ulcerative colitis.

This chain links TRBV2 with TRBJ2-3, with D possibly matching TRBD1 (5 bases). V lost 6 bases to trimming and J lost 7 bases, with 23 bases between them. The CDR3 has 16 amino acids. Germline V gene data show CDR1 as SNHLY and CDR2 as FYNNEI. CDR3 sequence reads: CASSRFIQVPPYTQYF. CDR3 bases: TGTGCCAGCAGCCGATTTATACAGGTGCCACCGTATACGCAGTATTTT.

The J gene is TRBJ2-7, the V gene TRBV11-2, with D possibly being TRBD1 or TRBD2 (5 bases each). The germline V and J ends were trimmed by 5 bases and 7 bases, with 24 bases remaining between them. This CDR3 is 16 amino acids long. The germline V gene has CDR1 SGHAT and CDR2 FQNNGV. The CDR3 spells CASSTPGTTNRAEQYF. The CDR3 DNA reads TGTGCCAGCAGCACCCCGGGGACCACCAATCGGGCTGAGCAGTACTTC. The full variable domain, with the rest looked up from reference TRBV11-2 and TRBJ2-7, is EAGVAQSPRYKIIEKRQSVAFWCNPISGHATLYWYQQILGQGPKLLIQFQNNGVVDDSQLPKDRFSAERLKGVDSTLKIQPAKLEDSAVYLCASSTPGTTNRAEQYFGPGTRLTVT.

The chain joins TRBV6-1 to TRBJ1-5; D is perhaps TRBD1 (5 bases). Trimming removed 3 bases at V and 1 base at J, with 10 bases between. The CDR3 loop spans 15 amino acids. Germline CDR1 MNHNS, CDR2 SASEGT. The DNA for the CDR3 is TGTGCCAGCAGTGACAGGGATGGGAGCAATCAGCCCCAGCATTTT. Translated: CASSDRDGSNQPQHF.

The chain uses TRBV6-1 and TRBJ2-1; tentatively, D is TRBD1 (6 bases). Germline V gene sequence: CDR1 MNHNS, CDR2 SASEGT. The CDR3 extends over 16 amino acids. Trimming cost V 2 bases and J 7 bases, with 18 bases left between them. CDR3 amino acids: CASSEPGASVRNEQFF. CDR3 DNA sequence: TGTGCCAGCAGTGAACCAGGGGCCTCCGTGAGAAATGAGCAGTTCTTC.

The rearrangement links TRBV5-4 to TRBJ1-2; the match to TRBD1 covers 7 bases. V lost 0 bases and J lost 7; bases outside the gene matches: 6. Germline loops: CDR1 SGHNT, CDR2 YYREEE (reference sequence). The CDR3 contains 14 residues. CDR3 loop: CASSLVTGLGGYTF. The CDR3 coding sequence is TGTGCCAGCAGCTTGGTGACAGGGCTTGGTGGCTACACCTTC.

The chain links TRBV19 to TRBJ1-2, with 8 nucleotides matching TRBD1. Germline CDR1 is LNHDA and CDR2 is SQIVND (reference sequence). The CDR3 runs to 17 residues. Trimming cost V 6 bases and J 4 bases; bases outside gene matches: 16. This CDR3 is CASSPRGQVTYGYGYTF. DNA for the CDR3: TGTGCCAGTAGCCCCAGGGGACAGGTCACTTATGGCTATGGCTACACCTTC.

This clone was observed a few times. The CDR3: CASSSFNQPQHF. CDR3 coding DNA: TGTGCCAGCAGCTCCTTCAATCAGCCCCAGCATTTT. The rearrangement joins TRBV7-2 to TRBJ1-5; the D is unclear. This CDR3 has 12 amino acids. The V and J ends lost 4 bases and 3 bases respectively, with 4 bases between them. The germline V gene encodes CDR1 SGHTA and CDR2 FQGNSA. Full variable domain (rest looked up from reference TRBV7-2 and TRBJ1-5): GAGVSQSPSNKVTEKGKDVELRCDPISGHTALYWYRQSLGQGLEFLIYFQGNSAPDKSGLPSDRFSAERTGGSVSTLTIQRTQQEDSAVYLCASSSFNQPQHFGDGTRLSIL.

The CDR3 DNA is TGTGCCAGCAGCTTTGAGGTTGGTGGAAACACCATATATTTT. Protein sequence: CASSFEVGGNTIYF. The V gene is TRBV7-2, the J gene TRBJ1-3; D is ambiguous. From germline, CDR1 is SGHTA and CDR2 FQGNSA. V dropped 3 bases and J dropped 3 bases, with 9 bases sitting between them. This CDR3 has 14 residues. The complete variable domain, with remaining parts taken from reference TRBV7-2 and TRBJ1-3, reads GAGVSQSPSNKVTEKGKDVELRCDPISGHTALYWYRQSLGQGLEFLIYFQGNSAPDKSGLPSDRFSAERTGGSVSTLTIQRTQQEDSAVYLCASSFEVGGNTIYFGEGSWLTVV.

The chain recombines TRBV19 with TRBJ2-3; perhaps TRBD2 as D (7 bases). CDR1 is LNHDA and CDR2 is SQIVND in the germline V gene (reference sequence). The germline V and J ends were trimmed by 3 bases and 3 bases, with 19 bases remaining between them. This CDR3 has 17 residues. The CDR3 DNA follows: TGTGCCAGTAGTATGTTTGTTTGGGGGGGCGGGACAGATACGCAGTATTTT. Translating gives CASSMFVWGGGTDTQYF.

This clone was counted once. The chain has TRBV5-6 and TRBJ2-3, with D perhaps matching TRBD1 (6 bases). Trimming stripped 4 bases from V and 3 bases from J, with 15 bases between. The CDR3 totals 15 residues. The germline gives CDR1 SGHDT, CDR2 YYEEEE. This chain's CDR3 is CASSQIGGRTDTQYF. CDR3 bases: TGTGCCAGCAGCCAAATTGGGGGCCGGACAGATACGCAGTATTTT.

The CDR3 region is CATSFSTGSSYEQYF. The CDR3 bases are TGTGCCACCAGCTTTTCGACAGGGAGCTCCTACGAGCAGTACTTC. V gene TRBV15 combines with J gene TRBJ2-7; 7 bases match TRBD1. The CDR3 loop spans 15 amino acids. The germline gives CDR1 LNHNV, CDR2 YYDKDF (reference sequence). Trimming cost V 5 bases and J 0 bases; bases outside gene matches: 7.

The chain couples TRBV5-8 to TRBJ1-2; TRBD1 is a possible D gene (5 bases). The V end lost 1 base, the J end lost 0 bases, and 7 bases lay between the germline ends. The CDR3 covers 14 residues. Germline V gives CDR1 SGHTS, CDR2 YDEGEE. The CDR3 coding sequence is TGTGCCAGCAGCTTGCCAGGGCCTAACTATGGCTACACCTTC. It codes for CASSLPGPNYGYTF.

This clone was recorded a few times. The gene calls are TRBV6-1 and TRBJ2-7, with TRBD2 matching over 8 bases. Germline CDR1 is MNHNS and CDR2 is SASEGT. The ends lost 5 bases at V and 5 bases at J; junction bases unmatched: 11. This CDR3 is built from 15 residues. DNA of the CDR3: TGTGCCAGCAGTCCCGTCGGGAGGGGGGTCGACGAGCAGTACTTC. This gives the protein CASSPVGRGVDEQYF.

The chain combines TRBV7-2 with TRBJ2-7; D is unclear. This CDR3 spans 14 amino acids. The germline V gene has CDR1 SGHTA and CDR2 FQGNSA. Trimming removed 1 base at V and 2 bases at J, with 9 bases between. CDR3 protein: CASSLGANAYEQYF. The CDR3 DNA follows: TGTGCCAGCAGCTTAGGGGCGAATGCCTACGAGCAGTACTTC.

The gene calls are TRBV4-2 and TRBJ1-4; 9 nucleotides agree with TRBD1. V trimming: 0 bases; J trimming: 11 bases; junction bases outside the gene matches: 7. The length of the CDR3 is 15 residues. Germline CDR1 LGHNA, CDR2 YNFKEQ. The CDR3 here is CASSQDSDRGRKLFF. CDR3 DNA: TGTGCCAGCAGCCAAGATTCGGACAGGGGACGGAAACTGTTTTTT.

The sample holds a few counts of this clone. The chain uses TRBV6-1 and TRBJ1-2; D is unresolved. This CDR3 spans 13 amino acids. The germline CDR1 and CDR2 sequences are MNHNS and SASEGT. V was trimmed by 8 bases and J by 5 bases, leaving 15 bases between them. The CDR3: CASRKAVGYGYTF. The DNA of the CDR3 is TGTGCCAGCCGTAAGGCCGTCGGATATGGCTACACCTTC.

V gene TRBV7-2 combines with J gene TRBJ2-7; perhaps TRBD1 as D (6 bases). The CDR3 covers 12 residues. Trimming pared 4 bases from V and 10 bases from J, leaving 14 bases between. Germline CDR1 reads SGHTA; CDR2 reads FQGNSA. CDR3 DNA sequence: TGTGCCAGCAGCTCCCCTCCGGACAGACAGTACTTC. This sequence encodes CASSSPPDRQYF.

The chain employs TRBV28 and TRBJ1-2, with TRBD1 identical over 8 bases. V was pared by 8 bases and J by 7 bases, with 12 bases of the junction left unmatched. The CDR3 is made up of 14 amino acids. CDR1 and CDR2 (germline): MDHEN, SYDVKM. The CDR3 region is CASGPGDRGGGYTF. The CDR3 DNA reads as TGTGCCAGCGGCCCCGGCGACAGGGGTGGTGGCTACACCTTC.

The CDR3 nucleotides are TGTGCCAGCAGCCGCCGGGCGTCGAGCTCCTACAATGAGCAGTTCTTC. Translation: CASSRRASSSYNEQFF. The chain employs TRBV11-3 and TRBJ2-1; no clear D. The CDR3 loop spans 16 amino acids. Germline lookup yields CDR1 SGHNT and CDR2 YENEEA. Trimming removed 5 bases at V and 0 bases at J, with 14 bases between.

The V and J genes are TRBV6-1 and TRBJ2-7; D is uncertain. The CDR3 length is 11 residues. V shed 1 base and J shed 5 bases, with 3 bases lying between them. The germline gives CDR1 MNHNS, CDR2 SASEGT. The CDR3 DNA reads TGTGCCAGCAGTGAAGTTAACGAGCAGTACTTC. The encoded protein is CASSEVNEQYF.

This chain uses TRBV2 with TRBJ1-5; no clear D. Germline CDR1 and CDR2: SNHLY and FYNNEI. Trimming left V 10 bases short and J 8 bases short, with 18 bases between. The CDR3 covers 13 residues. CDR3 DNA: TGTGCCATCAAGGGAGGGAGCGGTGAGCCCCAGCATTTT. This codes for CAIKGGSGEPQHF.

V gene TRBV30 combines with J gene TRBJ2-1, with D possibly being TRBD2 (6 bases). Germline assignment: CDR1 GTSNPN and CDR2 SVGIG (reference sequence). With 3 bases removed from V and 9 bases from J, the gap between germline ends came to 12 bases. The CDR3 extends over 12 amino acids. The CDR3 region has the DNA TGTGCCTGGAGGGACGGCGGGGTTGAGCAGTTCTTC. Its protein product is CAWRDGGVEQFF.

This clone was recorded a few times. The V call is TRBV19, the J call TRBJ1-1; D call uncertain. The CDR3 runs to 13 residues. The V and J ends lost 3 bases and 7 bases respectively, with 12 bases between them. Germline CDR1 reads LNHDA; CDR2 reads SQIVND (reference sequence). For the CDR3, the DNA is TGTGCCAGTAGTATTTCGTCGGGCGGTGAAGCTTTCTTT. Its protein product is CASSISSGGEAFF.

The chain recombines TRBV30 with TRBJ2-7; TRBD1 agrees at 9 bases. Trimming cost V 0 bases and J 6 bases; bases outside gene matches: 9. This CDR3 region has 15 residues. Per the germline V gene, CDR1 is GTSNPN and CDR2 is SVGIG (reference sequence). CDR3 sequence (DNA): TGTGCCTGGAGTGTACAGGGGGCGTTTTTGGGCGAGCAGTACTTC. Residues: CAWSVQGAFLGEQYF.

The chain is built from TRBV7-2 and TRBJ1-3; D perhaps matches TRBD1 (5 bases). V lost 4 bases and J lost 0, with 10 bases in between. The germline V gene has CDR1 SGHTA and CDR2 FQGNSA. There are 15 residues in the CDR3. In nucleotides, the CDR3 is TGTGCCAGCAGCTCGACAGCTTCCTCTGGAAACACCATATATTTT. It translates to CASSSTASSGNTIYF.

This chain connects TRBV6-1 to TRBJ2-5; 12 nucleotides line up with TRBD2. This CDR3 spans 15 amino acids. V lost 6 bases and J lost 0; bases outside the gene matches: 2. Germline values: CDR1 MNHNS, CDR2 SASEGT. Here the CDR3 reads CASRRLAGDQETQYF. In nucleotides, the CDR3 is TGTGCCAGCAGGCGACTAGCGGGGGACCAAGAGACCCAGTACTTC.

The CDR3 nucleotides read TGTGCCAGCAGTGGGCCGGGAAGGACAGGGTTTGGAAACACCATATATTTT. It is translated as CASSGPGRTGFGNTIYF. The chain recombines TRBV25-1 with TRBJ1-3; the match to TRBD1 covers 8 bases. The CDR3 is 17 amino acids. The germline V gene encodes CDR1 MGHDK and CDR2 SYGVNS. V lost 4 bases, J lost 3 bases, and 11 bases stayed unmatched.

This chain joins TRBV6-5 and TRBJ2-2, with a tentative D call TRBD1 (5 bases). V gave up 2 bases and J gave up 2 bases, with 12 bases separating them. The CDR3 loop spans 16 amino acids. The germline gives CDR1 MNHEY, CDR2 SVGAGI. Here the CDR3 reads CASSYRPDINTGELFF. CDR3 DNA sequence: TGTGCCAGCAGTTACAGACCGGACATTAACACCGGGGAGCTGTTTTTT.

Relative to its sample, this clone is medium-sized (0.01 to 0.1%). The gene calls are TRBV29-1 and TRBJ2-2; 9 bases agree with TRBD1. CDR1 is SQVTM, CDR2 ANQGSEA, per germline. Losses at the gene ends were 3 bases for V and 7 bases for J; bases not matched to a gene: 15. The CDR3 covers 17 residues. CDR3 sequence reads: CSVDPGPGTGQDGELFF. The DNA for the CDR3 is TGCAGCGTTGACCCAGGGCCGGGGACAGGGCAGGACGGGGAGCTGTTTTTT.

The chain joins TRBV5-1 to TRBJ1-1, with D possibly TRBD1 on 6 matching bases. V was pared by 4 bases and J by 11 bases, with 15 bases between. This CDR3 has 12 residues. CDR1 and CDR2 from the germline V gene are SGHRS and YFSETQ. The CDR3 spells CASSDVGARAFF. CDR3 bases: TGCGCCAGCAGCGACGTGGGGGCTAGGGCTTTCTTT.